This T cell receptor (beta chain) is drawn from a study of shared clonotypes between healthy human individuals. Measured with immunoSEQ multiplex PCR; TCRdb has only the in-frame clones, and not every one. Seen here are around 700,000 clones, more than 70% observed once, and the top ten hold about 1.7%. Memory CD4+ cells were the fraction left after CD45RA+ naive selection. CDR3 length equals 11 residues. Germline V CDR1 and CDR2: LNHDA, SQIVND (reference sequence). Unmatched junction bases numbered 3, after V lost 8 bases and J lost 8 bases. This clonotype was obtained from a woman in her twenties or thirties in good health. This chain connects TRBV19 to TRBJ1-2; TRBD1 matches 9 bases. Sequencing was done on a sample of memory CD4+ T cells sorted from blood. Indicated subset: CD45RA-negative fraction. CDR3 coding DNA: TGTGCCAGTCGGACAGGGGAGGGCTACACCTTC. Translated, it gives CASRTGEGYTF.